This T cell receptor (beta chain) was found in a study of blood T cell repertoires in COVID-19. This clone has ten or more counts. The V segment lost 4 bases and the J segment 6 bases; nucleotides outside the gene matches: 7. The CDR3 length is 15 residues. Germline lookup yields CDR1 KGHSH and CDR2 LQKENI. Study processing details: Using reference gene primer amplification, nucleated cell counts were estimated. Repertoires were generated with immunoSEQ multiplex PCR, while TCRdb's copy carries only in-frame clones and drops some. The V and J calls and clone size are taken from that table; D and trimming were inferred from the DNA. This table has fewer than 200,000 clones, around 87% appearing once.

The source is a woman in her seventies with COVID-19, enrolled during active disease. This chain connects TRBV18 to TRBJ2-2; 8 bases agree with TRBD2. The specimen was peripheral blood. The DNA for the CDR3 is TGTGCCAGCTCACTTCGGCGGGAGGTTGCCGGGGAGCTGTTTTTT. This gives the protein CASSLRREVAGELFF.